The clone carrying this T cell receptor (beta chain) was seen only a few times. Repertoires were generated with immunoSEQ multiplex PCR, while TCRdb's copy carries only in-frame clones and drops some. The data show under 300,000 clones, approximately 86% seen once. The sample is drawn from a study of blood T cell repertoires in COVID-19. The CDR3 extends over 15 amino acids. Trimming removed 6 bases from V and 5 bases from J; junction bases left unmatched: 7. Germline loops: CDR1 MNHEY, CDR2 SVGAGI. Clinical history reported by participants formed the basis on which cohorts were assigned. For recovered donors of Cohort 3, there were two negative PCRs, clearance, or symptom resolution.

The specimen was PBMCs or T cells enriched from blood (not recorded which). The sequence derives from a woman in her thirties who had recovered from COVID-19. The V and J genes are TRBV6-5 and TRBJ1-5; 10 positions agree with TRBD1. This CDR3 is CASRSMDRGDQPQHF. CDR3 DNA sequence: TGTGCCAGCAGATCCATGGACAGGGGGGATCAGCCCCAGCATTTT.